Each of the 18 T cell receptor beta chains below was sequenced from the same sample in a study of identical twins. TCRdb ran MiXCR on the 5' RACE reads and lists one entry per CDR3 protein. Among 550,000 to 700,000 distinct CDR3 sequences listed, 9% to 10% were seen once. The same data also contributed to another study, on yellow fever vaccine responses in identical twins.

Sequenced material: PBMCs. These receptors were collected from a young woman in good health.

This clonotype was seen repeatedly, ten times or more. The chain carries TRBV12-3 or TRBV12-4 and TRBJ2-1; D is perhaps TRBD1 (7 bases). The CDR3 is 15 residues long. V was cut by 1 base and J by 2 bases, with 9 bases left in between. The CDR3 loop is CASSLGGTAYNEQFF. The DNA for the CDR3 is TGTGCCAGCAGTTTAGGCGGGACAGCCTACAATGAGCAGTTCTTC.

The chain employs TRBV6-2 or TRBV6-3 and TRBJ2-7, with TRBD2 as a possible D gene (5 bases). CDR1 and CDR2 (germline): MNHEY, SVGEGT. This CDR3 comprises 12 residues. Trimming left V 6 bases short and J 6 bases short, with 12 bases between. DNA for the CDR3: TGTGCCAGCAGGGACTTCAAGGGCGAGCAGTACTTC. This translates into CASRDFKGEQYF.

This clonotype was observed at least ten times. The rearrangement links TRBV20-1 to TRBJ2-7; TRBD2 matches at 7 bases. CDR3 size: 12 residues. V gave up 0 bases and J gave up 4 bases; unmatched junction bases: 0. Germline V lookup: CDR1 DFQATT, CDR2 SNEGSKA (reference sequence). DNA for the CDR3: TGCAGTGCTAGAGAGCGGGAGTACGAGCAGTACTTC. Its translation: CSAREREYEQYF.

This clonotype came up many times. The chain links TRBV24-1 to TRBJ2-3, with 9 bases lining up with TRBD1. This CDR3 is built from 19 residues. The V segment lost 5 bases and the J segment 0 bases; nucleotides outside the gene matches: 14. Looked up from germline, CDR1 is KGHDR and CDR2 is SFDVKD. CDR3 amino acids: CATSATGGTGTISTDTQYF. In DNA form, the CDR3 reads TGTGCCACCAGTGCTACAGGGGGCACCGGGACTATAAGCACAGATACGCAGTATTTT.

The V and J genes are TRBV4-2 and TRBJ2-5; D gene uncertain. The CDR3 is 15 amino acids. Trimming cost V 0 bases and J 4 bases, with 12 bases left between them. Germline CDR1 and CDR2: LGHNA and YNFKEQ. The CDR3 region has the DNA TGTGCCAGCAGCCAAGAATGGGTTGGTGGAGAGACCCAGTACTTC. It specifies CASSQEWVGGETQYF.

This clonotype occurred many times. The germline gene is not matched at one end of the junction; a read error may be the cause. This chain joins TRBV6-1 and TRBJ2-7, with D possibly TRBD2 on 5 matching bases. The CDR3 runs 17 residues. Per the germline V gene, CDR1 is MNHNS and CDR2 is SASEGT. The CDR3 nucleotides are TGTGCCAGCAGCGAAGGACTGGGGAACTCGGTTGCCTACGAGCAGTACTTC. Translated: CASSEGLGNSVAYEQYF.

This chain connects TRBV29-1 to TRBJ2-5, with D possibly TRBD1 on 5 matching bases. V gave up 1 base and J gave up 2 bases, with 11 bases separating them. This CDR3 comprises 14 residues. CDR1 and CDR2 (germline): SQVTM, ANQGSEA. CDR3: CSVEVGQEQETQYF. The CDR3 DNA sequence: TGCAGCGTTGAAGTGGGGCAGGAACAAGAGACCCAGTACTTC.

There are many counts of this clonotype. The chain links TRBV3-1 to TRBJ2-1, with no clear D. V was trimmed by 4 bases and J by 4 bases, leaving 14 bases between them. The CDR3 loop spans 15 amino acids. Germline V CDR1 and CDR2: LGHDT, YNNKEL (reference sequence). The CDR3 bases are TGTGCCAGCAGCCTCACGGGCCCCGATTACAATGAGCAGTTCTTC. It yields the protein CASSLTGPDYNEQFF.

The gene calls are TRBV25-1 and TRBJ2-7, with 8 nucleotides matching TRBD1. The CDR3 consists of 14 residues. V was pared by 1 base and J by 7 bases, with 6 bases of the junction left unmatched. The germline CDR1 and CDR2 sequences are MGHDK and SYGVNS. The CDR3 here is CASSESWTGQEQYF. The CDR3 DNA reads TGTGCCAGCAGTGAATCGTGGACAGGGCAAGAGCAGTACTTC.

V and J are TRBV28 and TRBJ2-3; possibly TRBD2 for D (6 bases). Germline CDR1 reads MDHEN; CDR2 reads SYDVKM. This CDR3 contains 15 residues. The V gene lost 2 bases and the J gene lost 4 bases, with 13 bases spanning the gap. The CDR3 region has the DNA TGTGCCAGCAGTTTAGGACTAATGGCCCCAGATACGCAGTATTTT. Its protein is CASSLGLMAPDTQYF. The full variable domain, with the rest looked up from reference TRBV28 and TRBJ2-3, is DVKVTQSSRYLVKRTGEKVFLECVQDMDHENMFWYRQDPGLGLRLIYFSYDVKMKEKGDIPEGYSVSREKKERFSLILESASTNQTSMYLCASSLGLMAPDTQYFGPGTRLTVL.

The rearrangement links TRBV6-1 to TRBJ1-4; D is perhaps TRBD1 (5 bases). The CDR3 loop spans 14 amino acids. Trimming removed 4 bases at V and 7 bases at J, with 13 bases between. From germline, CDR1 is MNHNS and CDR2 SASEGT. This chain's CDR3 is CASSAGFGGEKLFF. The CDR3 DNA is TGTGCCAGCAGTGCAGGGTTCGGGGGTGAAAAACTGTTTTTT.

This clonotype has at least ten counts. CDR3: CSVHQQGSSGANVLTF. CDR3 DNA: TGCAGCGTCCACCAACAGGGGAGCTCTGGGGCCAACGTCCTGACTTTC. This chain links TRBV29-1 with TRBJ2-6; 7 nucleotides align to TRBD1. CDR3 length: 16 residues. Germline CDR1 SQVTM, CDR2 ANQGSEA. The ends lost 6 bases at V and 0 bases at J; junction bases unmatched: 8.

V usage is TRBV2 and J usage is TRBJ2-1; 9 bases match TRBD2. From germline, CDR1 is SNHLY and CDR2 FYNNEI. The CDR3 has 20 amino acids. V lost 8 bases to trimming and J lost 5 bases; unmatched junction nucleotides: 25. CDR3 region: CASHGFKGLGIAGANNEQFF. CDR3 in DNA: TGTGCCAGCCACGGCTTTAAAGGTCTAGGGATAGCGGGGGCCAACAATGAGCAGTTCTTC.

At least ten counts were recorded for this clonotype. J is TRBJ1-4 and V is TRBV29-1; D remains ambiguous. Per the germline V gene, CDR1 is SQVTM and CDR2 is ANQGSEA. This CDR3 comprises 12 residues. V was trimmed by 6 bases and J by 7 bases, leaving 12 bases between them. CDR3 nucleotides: TGCAGCGTCGTTTTAACTGGTGAAAAACTGTTTTTT. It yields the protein CSVVLTGEKLFF.

CDR3 residues: CASSPSGRFAEQFF. Here the CDR3 DNA reads TGTGCCAGCAGCCCCAGCGGGAGGTTCGCTGAGCAGTTCTTC. The V and J genes are TRBV27 and TRBJ2-1; 9 bases align to TRBD2. Looked up from germline, CDR1 is MNHEY and CDR2 is SMNVEV (reference sequence). CDR3 length: 14 amino acids. V lost 6 bases to trimming and J lost 9 bases; unmatched junction nucleotides: 9.

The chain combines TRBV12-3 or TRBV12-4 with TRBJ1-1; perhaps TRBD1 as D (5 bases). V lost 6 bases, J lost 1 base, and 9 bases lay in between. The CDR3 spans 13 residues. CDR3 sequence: CASSRTSNTEAFF. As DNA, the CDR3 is TGTGCCAGCAGCCGGACATCGAACACTGAAGCTTTCTTT.

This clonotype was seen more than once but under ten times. CDR3 in amino acids: CASSLARGTGNGYTF. The CDR3 DNA reads as TGTGCCAGCAGTTTAGCGAGGGGGACAGGCAATGGCTACACCTTC. The genes are TRBV12-3 or TRBV12-4 and TRBJ1-2; 8 nucleotides align to TRBD1. V shed 0 bases, J shed 6 bases, and the junction held 6 bases outside the gene matches. This CDR3 contains 15 residues.

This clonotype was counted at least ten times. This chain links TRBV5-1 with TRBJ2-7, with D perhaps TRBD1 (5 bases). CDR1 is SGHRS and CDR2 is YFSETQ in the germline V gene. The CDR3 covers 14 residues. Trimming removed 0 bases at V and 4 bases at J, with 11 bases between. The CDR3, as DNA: TGCGCCAGCAGCTTGGAAGGGGATCTGTACGAGCAGTACTTC. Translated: CASSLEGDLYEQYF.